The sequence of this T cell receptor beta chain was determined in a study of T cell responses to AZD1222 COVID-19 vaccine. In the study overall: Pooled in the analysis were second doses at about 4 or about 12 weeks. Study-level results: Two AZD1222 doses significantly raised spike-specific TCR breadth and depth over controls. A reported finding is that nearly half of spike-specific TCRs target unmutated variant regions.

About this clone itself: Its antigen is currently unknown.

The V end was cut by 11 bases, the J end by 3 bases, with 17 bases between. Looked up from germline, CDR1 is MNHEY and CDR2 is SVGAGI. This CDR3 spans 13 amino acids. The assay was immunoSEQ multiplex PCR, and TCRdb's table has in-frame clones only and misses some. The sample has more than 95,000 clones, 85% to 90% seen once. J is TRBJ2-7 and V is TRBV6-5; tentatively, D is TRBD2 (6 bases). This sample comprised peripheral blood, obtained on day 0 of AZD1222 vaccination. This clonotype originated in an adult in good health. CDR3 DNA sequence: TGTGCCTCCACGCGGGGCCCCCACTACGAGCAGTACTTC. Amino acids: CASTRGPHYEQYF.